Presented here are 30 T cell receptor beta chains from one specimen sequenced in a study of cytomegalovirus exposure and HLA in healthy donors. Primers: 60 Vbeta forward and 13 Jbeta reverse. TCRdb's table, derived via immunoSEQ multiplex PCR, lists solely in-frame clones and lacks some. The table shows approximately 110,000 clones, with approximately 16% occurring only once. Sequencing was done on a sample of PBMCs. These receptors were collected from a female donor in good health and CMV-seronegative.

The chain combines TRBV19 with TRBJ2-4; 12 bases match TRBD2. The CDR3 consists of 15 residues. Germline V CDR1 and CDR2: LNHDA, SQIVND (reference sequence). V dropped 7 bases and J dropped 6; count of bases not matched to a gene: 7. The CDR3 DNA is TGTGCCAGTACGACTAGCGGGAGTAGTGGAAACATTCAGTACTTC. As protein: CASTTSGSSGNIQYF.

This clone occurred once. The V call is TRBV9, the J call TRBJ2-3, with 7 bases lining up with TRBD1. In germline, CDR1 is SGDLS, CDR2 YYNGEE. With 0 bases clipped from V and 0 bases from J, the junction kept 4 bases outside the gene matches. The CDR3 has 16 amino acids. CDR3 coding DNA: TGTGCCAGCAGCGTAGAAGGGGGCGAAAGCACAGATACGCAGTATTTT. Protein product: CASSVEGGESTDTQYF. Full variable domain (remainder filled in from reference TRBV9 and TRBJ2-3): DSGVTQTPKHLITATGQRVTLRCSPRSGDLSVYWYQQSLDQGLQFLIQYYNGEERAKGNILERFSAQQFPDLHSELNLSSLELGDSALYFCASSVEGGESTDTQYFGPGTRLTVL.

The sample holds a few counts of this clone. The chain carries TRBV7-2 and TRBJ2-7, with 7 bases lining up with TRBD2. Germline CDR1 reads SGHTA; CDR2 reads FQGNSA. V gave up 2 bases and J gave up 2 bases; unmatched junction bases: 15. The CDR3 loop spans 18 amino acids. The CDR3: CASSLRSAGLAEAYEQYF. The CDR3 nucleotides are TGTGCCAGCAGCTTAAGGTCCGCTGGGCTAGCGGAGGCCTACGAGCAGTACTTC.

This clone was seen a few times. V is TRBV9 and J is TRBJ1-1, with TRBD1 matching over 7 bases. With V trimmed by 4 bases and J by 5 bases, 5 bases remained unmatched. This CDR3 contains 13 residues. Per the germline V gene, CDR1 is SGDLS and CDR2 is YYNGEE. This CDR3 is CASSTPGQTEAFF. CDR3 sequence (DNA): TGTGCCAGCAGCACACCGGGACAGACTGAAGCTTTCTTT.

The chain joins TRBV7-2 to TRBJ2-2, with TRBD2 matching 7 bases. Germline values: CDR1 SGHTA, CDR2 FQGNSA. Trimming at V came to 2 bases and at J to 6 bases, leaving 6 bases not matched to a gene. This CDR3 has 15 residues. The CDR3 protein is CASSLTWGGSGELFF. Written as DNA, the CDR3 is TGTGCCAGCAGCTTAACTTGGGGGGGATCCGGGGAGCTGTTTTTT. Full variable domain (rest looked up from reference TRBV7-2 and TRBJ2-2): GAGVSQSPSNKVTEKGKDVELRCDPISGHTALYWYRQSLGQGLEFLIYFQGNSAPDKSGLPSDRFSAERTGGSVSTLTIQRTQQEDSAVYLCASSLTWGGSGELFFGEGSRLTVL.

The CDR3: CAWNEGGETQYF. In DNA form, the CDR3 reads TGTGCCTGGAATGAGGGGGGGGAGACCCAGTACTTC. The V gene is TRBV30, the J gene TRBJ2-5; D may be TRBD2 (7 bases). The germline CDR1 and CDR2 sequences are GTSNPN and SVGIG (reference sequence). The CDR3 spans 12 residues. Deletions cut 4 bases from V and 5 bases from J, with 11 bases between.

CDR3 in amino acids: CASRQGGLLSTNEKLFF. CDR3 DNA sequence: TGCGCCAGCAGACAGGGGGGCTTACTATCAACTAATGAAAAACTGTTTTTT. The chain employs TRBV4-1 and TRBJ1-4; 8 positions match TRBD1. J gave up 0 bases and V 6 bases, and 9 bases lay outside the gene matches. CDR3 length equals 17 residues. Per the germline V gene, CDR1 is MGHRA and CDR2 is YSYEKL.

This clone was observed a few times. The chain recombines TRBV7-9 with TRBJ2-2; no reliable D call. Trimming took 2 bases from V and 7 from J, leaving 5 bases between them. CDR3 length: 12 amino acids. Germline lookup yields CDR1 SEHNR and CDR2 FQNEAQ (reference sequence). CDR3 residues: CASSLLRGELFF. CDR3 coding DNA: TGTGCCAGCAGCTTACTTCGCGGGGAGCTGTTTTTT. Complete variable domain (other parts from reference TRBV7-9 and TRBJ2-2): DTGVSQNPRHKITKRGQNVTFRCDPISEHNRLYWYRQTLGQGPEFLTYFQNEAQLEKSRLLSDRFSAERPKGSFSTLEIQRTEQGDSAMYLCASSLLRGELFFGEGSRLTVL.

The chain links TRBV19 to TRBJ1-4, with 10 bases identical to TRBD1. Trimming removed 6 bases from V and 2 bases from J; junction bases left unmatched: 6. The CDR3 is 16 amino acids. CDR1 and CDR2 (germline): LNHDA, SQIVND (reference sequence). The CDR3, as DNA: TGTGCCAGTAGCAGACAGGGGGCCTCGACTAATGAAAAACTGTTTTTT. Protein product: CASSRQGASTNEKLFF.

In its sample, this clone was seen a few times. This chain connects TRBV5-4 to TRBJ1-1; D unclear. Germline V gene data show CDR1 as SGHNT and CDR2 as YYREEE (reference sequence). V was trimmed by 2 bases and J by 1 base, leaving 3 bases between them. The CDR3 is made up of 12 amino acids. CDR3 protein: CASSFGNTEAFF. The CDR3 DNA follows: TGTGCCAGCAGCTTCGGGAACACTGAAGCTTTCTTT.

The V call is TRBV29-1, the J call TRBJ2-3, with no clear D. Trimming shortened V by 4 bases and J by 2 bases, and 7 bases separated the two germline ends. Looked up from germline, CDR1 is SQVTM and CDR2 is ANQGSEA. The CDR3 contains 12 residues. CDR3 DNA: TGCAGCGTTGGTCAGTACACAGATACGCAGTATTTT. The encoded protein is CSVGQYTDTQYF.

The CDR3 region has the DNA TGTGCCAGCAGTAGTACCGGGACAGCGAACACTGAAGCTTTCTTT. Protein product: CASSSTGTANTEAFF. This rearrangement joins TRBV7-2 to TRBJ1-1; 7 bases are a match to TRBD1. Germline trimming cut 6 bases from V and 1 base from J; bases unmatched to any gene: 8. This CDR3 is built from 15 residues. Germline assignment: CDR1 SGHTA and CDR2 FQGNSA.

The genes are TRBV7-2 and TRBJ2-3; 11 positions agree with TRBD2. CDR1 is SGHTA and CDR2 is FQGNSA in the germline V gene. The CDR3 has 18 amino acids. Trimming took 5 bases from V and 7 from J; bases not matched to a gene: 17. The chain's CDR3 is CASSPLLRGGTSGYTQYF. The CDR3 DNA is TGTGCCAGCAGCCCCCTCCTTCGCGGCGGGACTAGCGGATATACGCAGTATTTT. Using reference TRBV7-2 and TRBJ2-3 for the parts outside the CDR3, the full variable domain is GAGVSQSPSNKVTEKGKDVELRCDPISGHTALYWYRQSLGQGLEFLIYFQGNSAPDKSGLPSDRFSAERTGGSVSTLTIQRTQQEDSAVYLCASSPLLRGGTSGYTQYFGPGTRLTVL.

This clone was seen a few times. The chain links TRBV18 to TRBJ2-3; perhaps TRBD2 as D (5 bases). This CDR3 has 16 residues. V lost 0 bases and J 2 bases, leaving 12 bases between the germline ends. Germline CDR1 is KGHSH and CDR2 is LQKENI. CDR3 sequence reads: CASSPPADSHTDTQYF. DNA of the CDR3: TGTGCCAGCTCACCACCGGCGGACTCCCACACAGATACGCAGTATTTT.

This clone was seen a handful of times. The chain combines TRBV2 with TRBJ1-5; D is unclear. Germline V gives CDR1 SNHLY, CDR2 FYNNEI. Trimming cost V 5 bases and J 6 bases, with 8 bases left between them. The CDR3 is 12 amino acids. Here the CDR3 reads CASSLSGQPQHF. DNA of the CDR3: TGTGCCAGCAGTCTCTCAGGTCAGCCCCAGCATTTT.

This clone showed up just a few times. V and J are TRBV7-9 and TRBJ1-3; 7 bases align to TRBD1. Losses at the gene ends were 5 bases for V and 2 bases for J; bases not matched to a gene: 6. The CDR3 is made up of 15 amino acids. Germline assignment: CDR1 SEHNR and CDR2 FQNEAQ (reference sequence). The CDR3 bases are TGTGCCAGCAGCCCGGACAGGTTTCCTGGAAACACCATATATTTT. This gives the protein CASSPDRFPGNTIYF.

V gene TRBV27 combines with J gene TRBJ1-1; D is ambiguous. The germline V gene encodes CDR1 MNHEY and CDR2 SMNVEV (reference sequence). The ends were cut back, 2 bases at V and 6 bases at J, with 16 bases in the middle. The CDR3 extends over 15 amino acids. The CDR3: CASSLMSSGLSEAFF. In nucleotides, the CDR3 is TGTGCCAGCAGTTTAATGTCGTCTGGGCTGTCTGAAGCTTTCTTT.

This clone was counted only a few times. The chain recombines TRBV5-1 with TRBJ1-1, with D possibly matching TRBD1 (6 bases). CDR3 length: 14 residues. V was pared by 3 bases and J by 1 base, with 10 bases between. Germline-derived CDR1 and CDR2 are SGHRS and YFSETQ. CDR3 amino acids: CASSSQGTNTEAFF. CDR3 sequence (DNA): TGCGCCAGCAGCTCTCAGGGGACGAACACTGAAGCTTTCTTT. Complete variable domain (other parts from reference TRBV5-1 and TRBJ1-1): KAGVTQTPRYLIKTRGQQVTLSCSPISGHRSVSWYQQTPGQGLQFLFEYFSETQRNKGNFPGRFSGRQFSNSRSEMNVSTLELGDSALYLCASSSQGTNTEAFFGQGTRLTVV.

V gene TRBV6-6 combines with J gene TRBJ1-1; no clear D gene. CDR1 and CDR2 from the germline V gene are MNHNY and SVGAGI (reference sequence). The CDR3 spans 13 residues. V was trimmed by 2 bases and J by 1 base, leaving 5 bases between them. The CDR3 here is CASSYGRNTEAFF. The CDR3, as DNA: TGTGCCAGCAGTTACGGGCGGAACACTGAAGCTTTCTTT.

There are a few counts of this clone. Written as DNA, the CDR3 is TGTGCCAGCAGCCACGGGGGGAGCACAGATACGCAGTATTTT. The encoded protein is CASSHGGSTDTQYF. This chain uses TRBV4-2 with TRBJ2-3; 7 bases match TRBD2. The germline V gene has CDR1 LGHNA and CDR2 YNFKEQ. This CDR3 region has 14 residues. With V trimmed by 3 bases and J by 0 bases, 0 bases remained unmatched.

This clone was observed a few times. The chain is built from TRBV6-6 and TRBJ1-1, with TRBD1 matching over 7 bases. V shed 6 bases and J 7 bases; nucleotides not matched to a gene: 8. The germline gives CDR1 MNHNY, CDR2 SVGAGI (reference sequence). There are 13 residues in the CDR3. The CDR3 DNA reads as TGTGCCAGCAGCCGACAGGGCGCCCATGAAGCTTTCTTT. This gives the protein CASSRQGAHEAFF.

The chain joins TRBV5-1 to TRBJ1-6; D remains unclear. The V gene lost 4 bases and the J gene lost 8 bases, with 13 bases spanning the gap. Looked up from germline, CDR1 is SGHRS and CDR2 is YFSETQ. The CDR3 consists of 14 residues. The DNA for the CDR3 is TGCGCCAGCAGCCCGGCGGGCCGCCATTCACCCCTCCACTTT. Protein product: CASSPAGRHSPLHF.

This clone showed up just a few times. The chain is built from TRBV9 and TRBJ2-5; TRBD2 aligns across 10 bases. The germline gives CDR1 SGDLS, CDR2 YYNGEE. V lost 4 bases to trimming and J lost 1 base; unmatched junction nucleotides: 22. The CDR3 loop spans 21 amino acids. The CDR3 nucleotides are TGTGCCAGCAGCCGTCAAGTCTTGACCGGGACTAGCGCAACTAGCCAAGAGACCCAGTACTTC. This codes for CASSRQVLTGTSATSQETQYF. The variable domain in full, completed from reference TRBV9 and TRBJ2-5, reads DSGVTQTPKHLITATGQRVTLRCSPRSGDLSVYWYQQSLDQGLQFLIQYYNGEERAKGNILERFSAQQFPDLHSELNLSSLELGDSALYFCASSRQVLTGTSATSQETQYFGPGTRLLVL.

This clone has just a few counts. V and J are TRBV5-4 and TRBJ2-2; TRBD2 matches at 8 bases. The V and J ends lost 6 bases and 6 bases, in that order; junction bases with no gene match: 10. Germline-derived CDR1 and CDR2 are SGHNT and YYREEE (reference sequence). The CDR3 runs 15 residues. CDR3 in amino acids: CASTSGLAHPGELFF. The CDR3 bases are TGTGCCAGCACCTCCGGACTAGCTCACCCCGGGGAGCTGTTTTTT.

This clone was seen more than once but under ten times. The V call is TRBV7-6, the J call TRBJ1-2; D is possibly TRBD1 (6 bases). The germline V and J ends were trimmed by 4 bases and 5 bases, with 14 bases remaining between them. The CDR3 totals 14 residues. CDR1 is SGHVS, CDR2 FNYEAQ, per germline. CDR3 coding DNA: TGTGCCAGCAGCTCCCTGGGGGCGACGTATGGCTACACCTTC. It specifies CASSSLGATYGYTF.

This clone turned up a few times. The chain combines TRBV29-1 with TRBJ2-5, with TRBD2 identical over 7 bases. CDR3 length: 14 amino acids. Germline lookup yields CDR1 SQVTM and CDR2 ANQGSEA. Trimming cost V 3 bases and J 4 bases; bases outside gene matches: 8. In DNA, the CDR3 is TGCAGCGTTGATAGCAGCGGGATAACAGAGACCCAGTACTTC. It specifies CSVDSSGITETQYF.

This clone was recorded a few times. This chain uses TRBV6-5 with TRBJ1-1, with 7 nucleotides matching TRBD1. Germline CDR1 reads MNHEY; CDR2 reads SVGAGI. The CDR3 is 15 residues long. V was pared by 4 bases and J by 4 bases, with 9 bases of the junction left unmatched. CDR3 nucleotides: TGTGCCAGCAGTTTGCACAGGGGAGACGGCACTGAAGCTTTCTTT. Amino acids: CASSLHRGDGTEAFF.

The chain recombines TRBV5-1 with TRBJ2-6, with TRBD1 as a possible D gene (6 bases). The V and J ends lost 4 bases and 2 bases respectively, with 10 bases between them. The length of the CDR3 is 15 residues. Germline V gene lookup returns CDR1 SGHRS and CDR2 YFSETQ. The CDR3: CASSREGAGANVLTF. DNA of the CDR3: TGCGCCAGCAGCCGAGAGGGGGCTGGGGCCAACGTCCTGACTTTC.

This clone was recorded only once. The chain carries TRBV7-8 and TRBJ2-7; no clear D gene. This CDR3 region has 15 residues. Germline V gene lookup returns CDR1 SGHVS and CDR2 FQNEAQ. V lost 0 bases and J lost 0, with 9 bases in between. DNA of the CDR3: TGTGCCAGCAGCTTAGCGCCGCGGAGCTCCTACGAGCAGTACTTC. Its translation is CASSLAPRSSYEQYF.

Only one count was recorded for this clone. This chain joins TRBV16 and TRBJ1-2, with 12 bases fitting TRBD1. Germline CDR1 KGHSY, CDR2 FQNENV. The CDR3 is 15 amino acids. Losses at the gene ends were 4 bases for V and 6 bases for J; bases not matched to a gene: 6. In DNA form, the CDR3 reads TGTGCCAGCAGCCGAAGGGACAGGGGGCGGGATGGCTACACCTTC. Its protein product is CASSRRDRGRDGYTF.